This T cell receptor (beta chain) stems from a study of monozygotic twins with cystic fibrosis. With regard to this clone: Its antigen remains unidentified.

The V gene's germline CDR1 is SGHVS and CDR2 FQNEAQ. V lost 6 bases and J lost 7, with 13 bases in between. The CDR3 is made up of 13 amino acids. Whole-study findings and limits: Low clonality (median roughly 0.009) suggested a mostly naive repertoire. V usage most resembled the co-twin in 13 of 16 pairs.

This table comes from immunoSEQ multiplex PCR, and its TCRdb copy is limited to in-frame clones, with some not included. Counted here are roughly 25,000 clones, around 93% occurring once; the ten biggest clones make up under 0.3%. The sample consisted of blood. This sequence joins TRBV7-8 and TRBJ1-5; D perhaps matches TRBD1 (5 bases). This sequence originates from a girl aged 2-15 years with cystic fibrosis. The DNA of the CDR3 is TGTGCCAGCAGTCTCGGGGCAGGGCAGCCCCAGCATTTT. As protein: CASSLGAGQPQHF.